This record concerns one T cell receptor beta chain sequence. The table lists this clonotype with a few counts. Its antigen remains undetermined. There are no base qualities to consult, and no much larger clone falls within one base. Read against the paper, the sample's treatment or condition label means: in vitro stimulation with specific CMV peptide epitopes to enrich CMV-specific T cells. The data belong to a study of T cell repertoires in cytomegalovirus infection (dated by TCRdb to about 2019). Study-level background: Alongside well-studied HLA-B-restricted epitopes, the peptide stimulations were aimed at recently identified HLA-C-restricted CMV epitopes, whose presentation resists viral immunomodulation. Donor HLA type was relevant to the analysis, because carriage of CMV infection together with the matching HLA type was indicated by public TCR beta signatures. Study-wide findings and limitations: The ex vivo response was dominated by HLA-C-restricted CMV-specific TCR beta clonotypes, which also provided the single most frequent clonotype in two of eight donors. Carriers of CMV infection plus the relevant HLA type were discriminated by the cumulative frequency of public TCR beta family members in the study cohort and in an independent roughly 380-donor cohort.

The sample was run on an Illumina HiSeq 1500. TCRdb redid the processing of the public reads, applying fastp at Q25 and MiXCR, and retained in-frame beta chains. CDR3 protein duplicates are merged, each entry listing the most common genes and DNA. Across this sample there are some 940,000 distinct CDR3 sequences, with around 32% seen only once. The ten largest clones capture 13% of the sample. Germline trimming amounts to 5 bases on V and 5 bases on J, with 4 as the count of junction bases outside the gene matches. Inclusive of the bounding cysteine and phenylalanine, the CDR3 is 14 residues long. Left in the record is the CDR3 DNA by itself, 42 bases read in frame from the first base. Looking up the germline V gene yields CDR1 SGDLS and CDR2 YYNGEE.

The chain employs TRBV9 and TRBJ2-2, and TRBD1 matches 9 of the central bases. The sample was cultured CD8+ T cells from PBMCs, taken from culture after CMV antigen stimulation. This TCR was sampled from a human donor in good health (CMV status not recorded). Some clones in this sample may be carry-over from other donors' samples. Here is the DNA: TGTGCCAGCAGGGAACAGGGGGCGACCGGGGAGCTGTTTTTT. It encodes CASREQGATGELFF.